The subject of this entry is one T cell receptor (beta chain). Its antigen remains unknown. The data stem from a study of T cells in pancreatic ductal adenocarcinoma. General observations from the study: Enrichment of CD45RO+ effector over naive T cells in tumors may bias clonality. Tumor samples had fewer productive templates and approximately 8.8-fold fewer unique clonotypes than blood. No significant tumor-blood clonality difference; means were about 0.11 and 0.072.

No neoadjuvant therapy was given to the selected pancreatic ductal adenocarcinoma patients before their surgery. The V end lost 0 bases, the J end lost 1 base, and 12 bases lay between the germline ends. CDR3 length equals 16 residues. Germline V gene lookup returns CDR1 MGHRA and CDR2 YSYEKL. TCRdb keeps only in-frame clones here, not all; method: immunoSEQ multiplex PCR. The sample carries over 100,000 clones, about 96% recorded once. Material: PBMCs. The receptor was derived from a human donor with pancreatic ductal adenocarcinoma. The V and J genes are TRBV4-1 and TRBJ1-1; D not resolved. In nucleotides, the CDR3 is TGCGCCAGCAGCCAAGATTGGGCGCAGGCGAACACTGAAGCTTTCTTT. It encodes CASSQDWAQANTEAFF.